The present T cell receptor beta chain was sequenced within a study of OX40 agonist ivuxolimab in advanced cancers. Findings of the study overall: CD4+ T cells averaged fewer expanded clones than CD8+ T cells. In a subset of nonresponders, normalized T-cell clonal expansion was also low.

As regards this clone: Its specificity is not known.

Enrollment shut out patients with autoimmune disease history or systemic immunosuppression. TCRdb keeps only in-frame clones here, not all; method: immunoSEQ multiplex PCR. The sample carries 50,000 to 75,000 clones, 70% to 90% recorded once. V lost 6 bases and J 0 bases, leaving 13 bases between the germline ends. CDR3 length: 15 residues. CDR1 is SGHTA, CDR2 FQGNSA, per germline. The input for sequencing was CD4+ or CD8+ T cells sorted from blood, taken in a trial of the OX40 agonist ivuxolimab. This chain links TRBV7-2 with TRBJ2-3; no reliable D call. This TCR was sampled from an adult with an advanced solid tumor such as melanoma, head and neck, liver or kidney cancer. CDR3 sequence (DNA): TGTGCCAGCAGTTTTAAGGGCGCTAGCACAGATACGCAGTATTTT. It yields the protein CASSFKGASTDTQYF.